A selection of T cell receptor beta chains follows, all from one sample in a study of blood T cell repertoires in COVID-19. TCRdb's table, derived via immunoSEQ multiplex PCR, lists solely in-frame clones and lacks some. The sample lists under 350,000 clones, 80% to 90% seen once, with about 10% in the top ten. The sequenced material came from peripheral blood. All receptors come from a woman in her seventies with acute or convalescent COVID-19. CDR3s include the opening cysteine and the closing phenylalanine or tryptophan. The D gene is left open where the match is weak. Some rows mark clone size as missing; the rest say once, few, many or name a class of expanded clone.

CDR3 protein	CDR3 DNA	clone size	D gene	CDR3 length	V gene	J gene
CASSLGQGANTIYF	TGTGCCAGCAGCTTAGGTCAGGGGGCCAACACCATATATTTT	NA	TRBD1	14	TRBV7-2	TRBJ1-3
CASSQEGGQINSYTF	TGCGCCAGCAGCCAAGAAGGCGGACAGATTAATAGCTACACCTTC	NA	NA	15	TRBV4-1	TRBJ1-2
CASSFQTGDYGYTF	TGTGCCAGCAGCTTCCAGACAGGGGACTATGGCTACACCTTC	NA	TRBD1	14	TRBV5-8	TRBJ1-2
CASSVTGQGGYTF	TGTGCCAGCAGCGTGACAGGGCAGGGTGGCTACACCTTC	NA	TRBD1	13	TRBV11-2	TRBJ1-2
CASSLLFTGELFF	TGTGCCAGCAGCTTACTTTTCACCGGGGAGCTGTTTTTT	NA	NA	13	TRBV11-2	TRBJ2-2
CASSQGTVSYEQYF	TGTGCCAGCAGCCAAGGGACAGTTTCCTACGAGCAGTACTTC	once	NA	14	TRBV3-1/TRBV3-2	TRBJ2-7
CAISRSGTSFTDTQYF	TGTGCCATCAGCCGAAGCGGGACTAGTTTCACAGATACGCAGTATTTT	NA	TRBD2	16	TRBV10-3	TRBJ2-3
CAITAGSYNSPLHF	TGTGCCATCACTGCAGGCTCCTATAATTCACCCCTCCACTTT	NA	NA	14	TRBV10-3	TRBJ1-6
CASSPWTGPRSNQPQHF	TGTGCCAGCAGTCCCTGGACAGGGCCGAGAAGCAATCAGCCCCAGCATTTT	NA	TRBD1	17	TRBV6-2/TRBV6-3	TRBJ1-5
CASRPQVSYEQYF	TGTGCCAGCAGACCGCAGGTCTCCTACGAGCAGTACTTC	NA	NA	13	TRBV6-1	TRBJ2-7
CASSRLVGEQYF	TGTGCCAGCAGCCGGCTAGTAGGCGAGCAGTACTTC	NA	NA	12	TRBV12-3/TRBV12-4	TRBJ2-7